Following are 32 T cell receptor beta chains from one sample sequenced in a study of blood T cell repertoires in COVID-19. Sequencing was performed with immunoSEQ multiplex PCR; in TCRdb, only in-frame clones are kept and a portion is missing. The table includes roughly 140,000 clones, nearly 85% detected once. Sequencing input: PBMCs or T cells enriched from blood (not recorded which). The receptors here all came from a man aged 50 to 60 in a cohort exposed to, infected with or recovered from COVID-19 (not recorded which).

The chain recombines TRBV25-1 with TRBJ1-2; tentative D call: TRBD1 (5 bases). The CDR3 is made up of 13 amino acids. V was clipped by 3 bases and J by 7 bases, with 12 bases between them. The germline V gene encodes CDR1 MGHDK and CDR2 SYGVNS. CDR3 DNA: TGTGCCAGCAGTGACAGGCAGGGCTTTGGCTACACCTTC. Protein product: CASSDRQGFGYTF.

The rearrangement uses TRBV7-2 and TRBJ2-2; tentative D call: TRBD2 (6 bases). Germline CDR1 SGHTA, CDR2 FQGNSA. V lost 5 bases to trimming and J lost 3 bases, with 10 bases between them. This CDR3 is built from 14 residues. The DNA for the CDR3 is TGTGCCAGCAGCGACGGGACTTACACCGGGGAGCTGTTTTTT. Translation: CASSDGTYTGELFF.

The rearrangement links TRBV6-2 or TRBV6-3 to TRBJ1-5, with 10 nucleotides matching TRBD1. The junction had 9 bases not matched to a gene; V was cut back by 5 bases and J by 8 bases. The CDR3 is 15 amino acids. From germline, CDR1 is MNHEY and CDR2 SVGEGT. CDR3 nucleotide sequence: TGTGCCAGCAGTGACGGGACAGGGGTGATCAAGCCCCAGCATTTT. It encodes CASSDGTGVIKPQHF.

The J gene is TRBJ2-7, the V gene TRBV27; tentative D call: TRBD2 (5 bases). Germline V lookup: CDR1 MNHEY, CDR2 SMNVEV (reference sequence). V dropped 2 bases and J dropped 3 bases, with 8 bases sitting between them. The CDR3 consists of 13 residues. DNA for the CDR3: TGTGCCAGCAGTTTACGGGAAAACTACGAGCAGTACTTC. It yields the protein CASSLRENYEQYF.

This clone was picked up a small number of times. The gene calls are TRBV28 and TRBJ1-4; a possible D gene is TRBD1 (5 bases). This CDR3 is 18 amino acids long. Trimming left V 2 bases short and J 1 base short, with 17 bases between. Germline V lookup: CDR1 MDHEN, CDR2 SYDVKM. For the CDR3, the DNA is TGTGCCAGCAGTTTAATATCGTTAGGGGCAAAAACTAATGAAAAACTGTTTTTT. This sequence encodes CASSLISLGAKTNEKLFF.

This chain links TRBV7-9 with TRBJ2-7; D is uncertain. Trimming took 3 bases from V and 2 from J, leaving 8 bases between them. The germline V gene has CDR1 SEHNR and CDR2 FQNEAQ (reference sequence). There are 13 residues in the CDR3. CDR3 bases: TGTGCCAGCAGCTTCGGTGGTACCTACGAGCAGTACTTC. Translating gives CASSFGGTYEQYF.

The DNA of the CDR3 is TGTGCCAGCAGCTTAGATCAAGGGCTAGCGGTACTACCCGAGCAGTACTTC. Amino acid sequence: CASSLDQGLAVLPEQYF. The V and J genes are TRBV11-2 and TRBJ2-7; 7 bases map to TRBD2. V lost 0 bases and J lost 6; bases outside the gene matches: 14. The CDR3 covers 17 residues. The germline V gene has CDR1 SGHAT and CDR2 FQNNGV.

V and J are TRBV27 and TRBJ1-1; no clear D. Trimming removed 8 bases at V and 4 bases at J, with 14 bases between. This CDR3 is built from 13 residues. The germline V gene has CDR1 MNHEY and CDR2 SMNVEV (reference sequence). The CDR3 sequence: CASSLPGATEAFF. In DNA form, the CDR3 reads TGTGCCAGCTCTCTCCCGGGTGCCACTGAAGCTTTCTTT.

The chain is built from TRBV10-3 and TRBJ1-1; the match to TRBD1 covers 7 bases. Per the germline V gene, CDR1 is ENHRY and CDR2 is SYGVKD. The V segment lost 10 bases and the J segment 7 bases; nucleotides outside the gene matches: 12. The CDR3 consists of 13 residues. The CDR3 here is CATRAEGAGEAFF. DNA for the CDR3: TGTGCCACCCGGGCGGAGGGGGCGGGTGAAGCTTTCTTT.

This clone was counted a single time. The genes are TRBV29-1 and TRBJ1-2; weak D call: TRBD1 (5 bases). V gave up 3 bases and J gave up 0 bases, with 8 bases separating them. Germline V CDR1 and CDR2: SQVTM, ANQGSEA. The CDR3 covers 13 residues. The chain's CDR3 is CSVEGDSNYGYTF. DNA of the CDR3: TGCAGCGTTGAGGGGGACTCTAACTATGGCTACACCTTC.

The CDR3 here is CASRKPGQDRDTQYF. CDR3 nucleotides: TGTGCCAGCAGAAAACCGGGACAGGACCGTGATACGCAGTATTTT. V gene TRBV7-2 combines with J gene TRBJ2-3, with 8 bases lining up with TRBD1. The J segment lost 6 bases and the V segment lost 6 bases, leaving 11 bases of the junction unmatched. The CDR3 totals 15 residues. Germline V gene lookup returns CDR1 SGHTA and CDR2 FQGNSA. Using reference TRBV7-2 and TRBJ2-3 for the parts outside the CDR3, the full variable domain is GAGVSQSPSNKVTEKGKDVELRCDPISGHTALYWYRQSLGQGLEFLIYFQGNSAPDKSGLPSDRFSAERTGGSVSTLTIQRTQQEDSAVYLCASRKPGQDRDTQYFGPGTRLTVL.

The chain carries TRBV6-6 and TRBJ2-7, with TRBD2 as a possible D gene (5 bases). V was shortened by 7 bases and J by 6 bases, with 16 bases between the two germline ends. CDR1 and CDR2 (germline): MNHNY, SVGAGI (reference sequence). CDR3 size: 13 residues. CDR3 sequence reads: CASTPSGLGEQYF. CDR3 coding DNA: TGTGCCAGCACCCCGTCGGGGTTGGGCGAGCAGTACTTC.

The chain recombines TRBV2 with TRBJ2-5; 9 positions match TRBD1. CDR1 is SNHLY, CDR2 FYNNEI, per germline. Trimming removed 5 bases from V and 3 bases from J; junction bases left unmatched: 4. The CDR3 loop spans 14 amino acids. The CDR3 here is CASSFTGGKETQYF. CDR3 DNA sequence: TGTGCCAGCAGTTTTACAGGGGGCAAAGAGACCCAGTACTTC.

This rearrangement joins TRBV10-2 to TRBJ1-1; no reliable D call. Germline V CDR1 and CDR2: WSHSY, SAAADI. V gave up 0 bases and J gave up 1 base, with 12 bases separating them. The length of the CDR3 is 16 residues. For the CDR3, the DNA is TGCGCCAGCAGTGAGTCGAAACAGTTTACGAACACTGAAGCTTTCTTT. Translating it yields CASSESKQFTNTEAFF.

The rearrangement joins TRBV28 to TRBJ1-5; tentative D call: TRBD1 (5 bases). The CDR3 has 15 amino acids. Looked up from germline, CDR1 is MDHEN and CDR2 is SYDVKM. The V and J ends lost 5 bases and 4 bases respectively, with 15 bases between them. DNA of the CDR3: TGTGCCAGCAGTCCCATGTTGGGGGGAAATCAGCCCCAGCATTTT. This gives the protein CASSPMLGGNQPQHF.

The chain employs TRBV7-2 and TRBJ2-7; 9 nucleotides line up with TRBD1. The junction had 8 bases not matched to a gene; V was cut back by 0 bases and J by 5 bases. Germline lookup yields CDR1 SGHTA and CDR2 FQGNSA. The CDR3 sequence is 16 residues long. DNA of the CDR3: TGTGCCAGCAGCTTAGCAGTACAGACAGGGGGTCACGAGCAGTACTTC. As protein: CASSLAVQTGGHEQYF.

This chain connects TRBV19 to TRBJ2-6; TRBD1 matches 9 bases. J lost 0 bases, V lost 5 bases, and 8 bases had no gene match. This CDR3 is 18 amino acids long. From germline, CDR1 is LNHDA and CDR2 SQIVND (reference sequence). CDR3 bases: TGTGCCAGTAGTCCAGGGGGGACAGGGTACTCTGGGGCCAACGTCCTGACTTTC. This sequence encodes CASSPGGTGYSGANVLTF.

The gene calls are TRBV11-2 and TRBJ1-1; possibly TRBD1 for D (5 bases). With 1 base removed from V and 13 bases from J, the gap between germline ends came to 13 bases. CDR3 length equals 12 residues. In germline, CDR1 is SGHAT, CDR2 FQNNGV. The CDR3 is CASSLVTRDIFF. The CDR3 region has the DNA TGTGCCAGCAGCTTAGTGACCAGGGATATTTTCTTT.

The chain couples TRBV5-6 to TRBJ2-7; 8 bases are a match to TRBD1. V was pared by 2 bases and J by 5 bases, with 9 bases of the junction left unmatched. CDR1 SGHDT and CDR2 YYEEEE come from the germline V gene. This CDR3 has 15 amino acids. The CDR3 bases are TGTGCCAGCAGCTTTAGAGGACAGGGCACGAACGAGCAGTACTTC. Amino acid sequence: CASSFRGQGTNEQYF.

The chain combines TRBV5-1 with TRBJ2-5; 8 bases agree with TRBD2. Trimming took 0 bases from V and 5 from J; bases not matched to a gene: 21. The CDR3 is made up of 20 amino acids. Germline V gene sequence: CDR1 SGHRS, CDR2 YFSETQ. Written as DNA, the CDR3 is TGCGCCAGCAGCTTGGGGATAGTGCTGGGACTAGGGAATGATGCGGAGACCCAGTACTTC. It translates to CASSLGIVLGLGNDAETQYF.

The rearrangement joins TRBV7-3 to TRBJ1-6, with 7 bases matching TRBD1. The junction had 5 bases not matched to a gene; V was cut back by 5 bases and J by 7 bases. The CDR3 length is 14 residues. Germline lookup yields CDR1 SGHTA and CDR2 FQGTGA. The DNA of the CDR3 is TGTGCCAGCAGCCTCGGACAGGTCAATTCACCCCTCCACTTT. Protein sequence: CASSLGQVNSPLHF.

V and J are TRBV29-1 and TRBJ2-7; no reliable D call. Between the trimmed V and J ends, which lost 4 bases and 2 bases, there was a span of 12 bases. This CDR3 has 13 amino acids. CDR1 and CDR2 from the germline V gene are SQVTM and ANQGSEA. The CDR3 spells CSVGLVGPYEQYF. The CDR3 region has the DNA TGCAGCGTTGGACTGGTTGGCCCCTACGAGCAGTACTTC.

The chain combines TRBV20-1 with TRBJ1-1, with D possibly TRBD1 on 5 matching bases. CDR1 is DFQATT, CDR2 SNEGSKA, per germline (reference sequence). The V end was cut by 6 bases, the J end by 6 bases, with 11 bases between. The CDR3 extends over 11 amino acids. The CDR3 nucleotides are TGCAGTGCCACGACAGATTCTGAAGCTTTCTTT. Its protein product is CSATTDSEAFF.

The chain employs TRBV5-6 and TRBJ1-2, with 9 bases lining up with TRBD1. Germline CDR1 SGHDT, CDR2 YYEEEE. The CDR3 runs 16 residues. The V and J ends lost 4 bases and 4 bases, in that order; junction bases with no gene match: 11. This CDR3 reads CASSPQAGTGTYGYTF. In DNA, the CDR3 is TGTGCCAGCAGCCCCCAAGCGGGGACAGGGACCTATGGCTACACCTTC.

This clone was observed once. This chain connects TRBV19 to TRBJ1-6; D uncertain. Trimming took 1 base from V and 10 from J, leaving 11 bases between them. From germline, CDR1 is LNHDA and CDR2 SQIVND (reference sequence). There are 14 residues in the CDR3. The CDR3 reads CASSIVFTESPLHF. As DNA, the CDR3 is TGTGCCAGTAGTATAGTGTTCACAGAATCACCCCTCCACTTT.

This clone was recorded once. The V and J genes are TRBV10-3 and TRBJ2-7; the D is unclear. This CDR3 is built from 13 residues. Germline CDR1 ENHRY, CDR2 SYGVKD. V lost 3 bases and J 2 bases, leaving 8 bases between the germline ends. The CDR3 region is CAISENSPYEQYF. CDR3 coding DNA: TGTGCCATCAGTGAAAACAGCCCCTACGAGCAGTACTTC.

This sequence joins TRBV9 and TRBJ1-4, with D possibly TRBD1 on 5 matching bases. CDR3 length: 17 amino acids. Between the trimmed V and J ends, which lost 4 bases and 3 bases, there was a span of 19 bases. CDR1 is SGDLS and CDR2 is YYNGEE in the germline V gene. The CDR3 is CASSHTSLGAANEKLFF. CDR3 bases: TGTGCCAGCAGCCATACAAGCTTAGGGGCCGCTAATGAAAAACTGTTTTTT.

V gene TRBV4-3 combines with J gene TRBJ2-7; perhaps TRBD2 as D (5 bases). The CDR3 is made up of 18 amino acids. The V gene lost 0 bases and the J gene lost 2 bases, with 20 bases spanning the gap. The V gene's germline CDR1 is LGHNA and CDR2 YSLEER. The CDR3 nucleotides are TGCGCCAGCAGCCAAGAGAGAATCAGGACCCGAGGGACCTACGAGCAGTACTTC. This sequence encodes CASSQERIRTRGTYEQYF.

V is TRBV14 and J is TRBJ1-2; 11 bases map to TRBD1. This CDR3 comprises 14 residues. V lost 4 bases to trimming and J lost 5 bases; unmatched junction nucleotides: 3. Germline CDR1 is SGHDN and CDR2 is FVKESK. Here the CDR3 DNA reads TGTGCCAGCAGCCTAGGGACAGGGGGTTATGGCTACACCTTC. Its translation is CASSLGTGGYGYTF.

The chain uses TRBV9 and TRBJ2-1, with a possible D match to TRBD1 (5 bases). The CDR3 sequence is 14 residues long. V gave up 0 bases and J gave up 5 bases, with 9 bases separating them. The V gene's germline CDR1 is SGDLS and CDR2 YYNGEE. CDR3 amino acids: CASSVGQTHNEQFF. In DNA, the CDR3 is TGTGCCAGCAGCGTAGGACAGACTCACAATGAGCAGTTCTTC. Based on the CDR3 plus reference TRBV9 and TRBJ2-1, the full variable domain is DSGVTQTPKHLITATGQRVTLRCSPRSGDLSVYWYQQSLDQGLQFLIQYYNGEERAKGNILERFSAQQFPDLHSELNLSSLELGDSALYFCASSVGQTHNEQFFGPGTRLTVL.

This chain joins TRBV6-5 and TRBJ2-3; D uncertain. Trimming took off 2 bases at V and 4 bases at J, with 13 bases between the two ends. CDR1 is MNHEY and CDR2 is SVGAGI in the germline V gene. The CDR3 has 15 amino acids. The CDR3 DNA reads TGTGCCAGCAGTTACCAGAGCGCGAGGTCAGATACGCAGTATTTT. Protein: CASSYQSARSDTQYF.

The gene calls are TRBV5-1 and TRBJ1-1; no firm D call. Germline values: CDR1 SGHRS, CDR2 YFSETQ. V was trimmed by 0 bases and J by 1 base, leaving 7 bases between them. The CDR3 contains 14 residues. The DNA of the CDR3 is TGCGCCAGCAGCTTGGGGCCTGCGAACACTGAAGCTTTCTTT. This encodes CASSLGPANTEAFF.